The clone carrying this T cell receptor (beta chain) occurred many times. As yet, its antigen is unknown. These data originate in a study of T-cell reconstitution after alpha-beta-depleted transplantation in children. It was with unique molecular identifiers that the TCRbeta library was prepared. TCRdb used MiXCR to reprocess the PCR reads, holding one entry per CDR3 protein. This table holds 70,000 or so distinct CDR3 sequences, roughly a tenth found once. The CDR3 has 17 amino acids. Deletions cut 1 base from V and 0 bases from J, with 16 bases between. Per germline, CDR1 DFQATT and CDR2 SNEGSKA (reference sequence). General study results and limits: The origin of alpha-beta T cells about two months after transplant was reportedly several hundred expanded graft clones. Surviving recipient T cells and thymic progenitors underlay high day-60 TCRbeta diversity in some patients.

The gene calls are TRBV20-1 and TRBJ2-4; a weak D match, TRBD2 (6 bases). The clonotype comes from a boy aged 10-17 years with acute myeloid leukemia, due to receive a stem cell transplant. The source material was PBMCs, sampled before TCRalphabeta/CD19-depleted stem cell transplant. The CDR3 DNA reads TGCAGTGCTAGAGTTGGCTACGGAGGGGTAGCCAAAAACATTCAGTACTTC. It is translated as CSARVGYGGVAKNIQYF.